This T cell receptor beta chain appears in the sequencing data of a study of CD8+ T cells in alopecia areata. Whole-study context: Tofacitinib therapy lasting 6 to 18 months was followed by 6 months off drug. Percent of scalp involved defined treated patients' severity scores.

RNA was extracted and reverse transcribed into cDNA as the sequencing template. Assay used: immunoSEQ multiplex PCR; TCRdb lists only in-frame clones, some missing. The data hold about 4,500 clones, with nearly 65% observed a single time. Treatment in this sample: oral pan-JAK inhibitor, 5-10 mg twice daily. Peripheral blood and lesional scalp punch biopsies came from alopecia areata patients. This TCR was recovered from a human donor with alopecia areata. The sample consisted of skin, taken at week 4, from a patient treated with tofacitinib.

The DNA for the CDR3 is TGCGCCAGCAGCTTAAGAGGGAGAGATGAAAAACTGTTTTTT. Translated, it gives CASSLRGRDEKLFF. The chain has TRBV5-1 and TRBJ1-4; D call uncertain. CDR1 and CDR2 from the germline V gene are SGHRS and YFSETQ. The CDR3 is 14 amino acids. Between the trimmed V and J ends, which lost 2 bases and 6 bases, there was a span of 11 bases.